This T cell receptor beta chain was profiled in a study of T cell clonotyping in hematopoietic cell transplantation. Study conclusions and caveats: At the given depth, recipient repertoires were over 95% de novo clonotypes. Pathologically expanded recipient clonotypes increased progressively from day 30 to day 180 as diversity fell. Cells were unsorted, so CD4 and CD8 contributions were not separated.

Only in-frame clones appear in the TCRdb table, and some are missing; sequencing was by immunoSEQ multiplex PCR. This sample has fewer than 6,000 clones; roughly 72% occur once, and the top ten carry 20% to 30%. The ends lost 4 bases at V and 2 bases at J; junction bases unmatched: 15. CDR3 size: 18 residues. The germline CDR1 and CDR2 sequences are ENHRY and SYGVKD. This clone has a single count. No antigen is known for it. Recipient blood drawn about 28 days pretransplant and days 30, 100, 180 after. The rearrangement joins TRBV10-3 to TRBJ2-3; 7 bases align to TRBD2. The source was PBMCs, collected 100 days after allogeneic stem cell transplant. This TCR was sampled from a female patient aged 50-59 years who had an allogeneic stem cell transplant, so the T cells may come from the graft donor. Some clones in this sample may be carry-over from other donors' samples. DNA of the CDR3: TGTGCCATCAGTGGATACCGACTAGCTGGAATTGCCACAGATACGCAGTATTTT. Its translation is CAISGYRLAGIATDTQYF.